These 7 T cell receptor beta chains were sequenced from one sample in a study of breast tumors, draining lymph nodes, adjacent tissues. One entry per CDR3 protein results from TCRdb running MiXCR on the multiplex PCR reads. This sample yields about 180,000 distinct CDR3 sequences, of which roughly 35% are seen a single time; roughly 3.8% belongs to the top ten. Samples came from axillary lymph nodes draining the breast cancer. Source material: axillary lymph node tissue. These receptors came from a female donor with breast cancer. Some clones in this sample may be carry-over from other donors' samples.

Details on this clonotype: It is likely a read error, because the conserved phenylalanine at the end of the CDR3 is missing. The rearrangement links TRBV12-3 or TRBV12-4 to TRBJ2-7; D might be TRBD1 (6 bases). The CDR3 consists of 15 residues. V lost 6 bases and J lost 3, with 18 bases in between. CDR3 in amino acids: CASRRPSGEGYEQYL. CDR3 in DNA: TGTGCCAGCAGGAGGCCGTCAGGGGAAGGCTACGAGCAGTACCTC.

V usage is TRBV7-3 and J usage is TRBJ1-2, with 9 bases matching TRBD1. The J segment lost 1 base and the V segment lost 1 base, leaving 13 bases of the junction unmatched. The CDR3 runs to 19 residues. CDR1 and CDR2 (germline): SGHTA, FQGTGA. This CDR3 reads CASSLRVRDRASINYGYTF. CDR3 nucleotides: TGTGCCAGCAGCTTAAGGGTCCGGGACAGGGCCTCAATTAACTATGGCTACACCTTC. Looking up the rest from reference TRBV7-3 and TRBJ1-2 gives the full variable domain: GAGVSQTPSNKVTEKGKYVELRCDPISGHTALYWYRQSLGQGPEFLIYFQGTGAADDSGLPNDRFFAVRPEGSVSTLKIQRTERGDSAVYLCASSLRVRDRASINYGYTFGSGTRLTVV.

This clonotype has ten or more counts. CDR3 sequence (DNA): TGCGCCAGCAGTTCATCCCCGACTACAGATACGCAGTATTTT. This encodes CASSSSPTTDTQYF. The gene calls are TRBV5-1 and TRBJ2-3; D is unclear. Per germline, CDR1 SGHRS and CDR2 YFSETQ. The CDR3 is 14 amino acids. Trimming stripped 5 bases from V and 3 bases from J, with 13 bases between.

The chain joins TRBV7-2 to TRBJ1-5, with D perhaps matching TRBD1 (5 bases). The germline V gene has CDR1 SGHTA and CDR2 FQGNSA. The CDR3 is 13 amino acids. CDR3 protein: CARDLSGNQPQHF. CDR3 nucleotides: TGTGCTAGAGATCTGTCAGGGAATCAGCCCCAGCATTTT.

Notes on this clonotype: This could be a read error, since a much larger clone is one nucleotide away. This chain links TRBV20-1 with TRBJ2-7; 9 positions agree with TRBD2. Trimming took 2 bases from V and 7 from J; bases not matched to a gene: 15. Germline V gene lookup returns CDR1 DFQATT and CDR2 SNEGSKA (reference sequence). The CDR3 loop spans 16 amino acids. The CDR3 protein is CSARLPASGTSGEQYF. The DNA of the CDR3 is TGCAGTGCTAGATTGCCCGCTAGCGGGACTTCTGGAGAGCAGTACTTC.

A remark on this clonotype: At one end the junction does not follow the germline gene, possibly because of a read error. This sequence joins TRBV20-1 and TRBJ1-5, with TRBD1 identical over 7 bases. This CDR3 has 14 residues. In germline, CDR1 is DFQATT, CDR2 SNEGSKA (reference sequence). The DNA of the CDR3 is TGCAGCGCTATGGTAGGGGGCAGCAATCAGCCCCAGCATTTT. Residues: CSAMVGGSNQPQHF.

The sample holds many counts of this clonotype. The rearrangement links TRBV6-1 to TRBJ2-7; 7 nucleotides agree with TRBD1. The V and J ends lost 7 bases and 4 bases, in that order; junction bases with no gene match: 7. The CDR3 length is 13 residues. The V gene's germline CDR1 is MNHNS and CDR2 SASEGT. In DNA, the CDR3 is TGTGCCAGCAATTACTGGACAGGTTACGAGCAGTACTTC. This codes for CASNYWTGYEQYF.